These 20 T cell receptor beta chains originate from one sample sequenced in a study of control samples from healthy donors and cancer patients. Sequencing used immunoSEQ multiplex PCR; TCRdb keeps in-frame clones, though not all of them. The table lists 90,000 to 100,000 clones, almost 85% of them singletons. Sample: blood. The receptors originated from a man aged 55 to 70 in good health.

The V call is TRBV2, the J call TRBJ2-4; D is possibly TRBD1 (5 bases). Germline values: CDR1 SNHLY, CDR2 FYNNEI. The CDR3 has 12 residues. The V gene lost 7 bases and the J gene lost 12 bases, with 16 bases spanning the gap. The CDR3 DNA sequence: TGTGCCAGCACGATGGACACAAGGCCTCAGTACTTC. Its protein is CASTMDTRPQYF.

V usage is TRBV9 and J usage is TRBJ2-7; no reliable D call. The CDR3 extends over 15 amino acids. Germline lookup yields CDR1 SGDLS and CDR2 YYNGEE. V shed 0 bases and J shed 2 bases, with 12 bases lying between them. The CDR3 sequence is CASSVATGVTYEQYF. Here the CDR3 DNA reads TGTGCCAGCAGCGTAGCTACCGGCGTCACCTACGAGCAGTACTTC.

The chain carries TRBV23-1 and TRBJ1-2; 7 bases are shared with TRBD1. TRBV23-1 is an open reading frame whose function is uncertain. This CDR3 is 14 amino acids long. V trimming: 6 bases; J trimming: 0 bases; junction bases outside the gene matches: 4. The CDR3 loop reads CASSQGTANYGYTF. In DNA form, the CDR3 reads TGCGCCAGCAGCCAGGGGACAGCTAACTATGGCTACACCTTC.

This clone showed up just once. The CDR3 loop is CASSSRFSTANEKLFF. In DNA form, the CDR3 reads TGTGCCAGCAGTTCCCGATTTTCGACTGCAAATGAAAAACTGTTTTTT. The V and J genes are TRBV27 and TRBJ1-4; D unresolved. Germline CDR1 MNHEY, CDR2 SMNVEV (reference sequence). This CDR3 comprises 16 residues. V was trimmed by 4 bases and J by 5 bases, leaving 17 bases between them.

The rearrangement links TRBV19 to TRBJ1-5, with a tentative D call TRBD1 (5 bases). This CDR3 is built from 13 residues. Germline V gene sequence: CDR1 LNHDA, CDR2 SQIVND (reference sequence). V was shortened by 5 bases and J by 4 bases, with 9 bases between the two germline ends. CDR3 DNA: TGTGCCAGTAGTGCCGACAGAAATCAGCCCCAGCATTTT. Encoded protein: CASSADRNQPQHF.

This chain joins TRBV7-2 and TRBJ2-5; TRBD2 matches at 7 bases. Germline trimming cut 5 bases from V and 5 bases from J; bases unmatched to any gene: 8. This CDR3 contains 14 residues. CDR1 and CDR2 from the germline V gene are SGHTA and FQGNSA. The CDR3 reads CASSPGGLSETQYF. The CDR3 coding sequence is TGTGCCAGCAGCCCGGGGGGACTTTCCGAGACCCAGTACTTC.

This chain joins TRBV14 and TRBJ2-1, with D uncertain. V was shortened by 0 bases and J by 6 bases, with 12 bases between the two germline ends. CDR1 and CDR2 from the germline V gene are SGHDN and FVKESK. The CDR3 contains 15 residues. CDR3 in amino acids: CASSQDLDPFNEQFF. The CDR3 coding sequence is TGTGCCAGCAGCCAAGATCTTGACCCTTTCAATGAGCAGTTCTTC. Full variable domain (missing parts from reference TRBV14 and TRBJ2-1): EAGVTQFPSHSVIEKGQTVTLRCDPISGHDNLYWYRRVMGKEIKFLLHFVKESKQDESGMPNNRFLAERTGGTYSTLKVQPAELEDSGVYFCASSQDLDPFNEQFFGPGTRLTVL.

The rearrangement joins TRBV30 to TRBJ2-2; D not certain. V shed 2 bases and J shed 0 bases, with 10 bases lying between them. The CDR3 length is 15 residues. Germline V gives CDR1 GTSNPN, CDR2 SVGIG (reference sequence). In nucleotides, the CDR3 is TGTGCCTGGAGTAAGGAGAACGCGAACACCGGGGAGCTGTTTTTT. As protein: CAWSKENANTGELFF.

This clone came up once. The CDR3 sequence is CASSPRQGAIGPSGYTF. The DNA of the CDR3 is TGCGCCAGCAGCCCCCGACAGGGGGCAATAGGCCCCTCGGGCTACACCTTC. The chain has TRBV5-1 and TRBJ1-2; 10 bases agree with TRBD1. J was trimmed by 8 bases and V by 4 bases; bases with no gene match: 17. The CDR3 extends over 17 amino acids. The germline V gene has CDR1 SGHRS and CDR2 YFSETQ.

In its sample, this clone was seen a few times. This chain uses TRBV5-4 with TRBJ2-1; 11 nucleotides align to TRBD2. V lost 4 bases, J lost 3 bases, and 3 bases stayed unmatched. CDR1 is SGHNT, CDR2 YYREEE, per germline (reference sequence). CDR3 size: 15 residues. DNA for the CDR3: TGTGCCAGCAGCATGGGACTAGCGGACTACAATGAGCAGTTCTTC. It specifies CASSMGLADYNEQFF.

The chain couples TRBV2 to TRBJ2-7, with no clear D. CDR3 length equals 12 residues. Germline CDR1 SNHLY, CDR2 FYNNEI. V shed 7 bases and J shed 3 bases, with 10 bases lying between them. CDR3 sequence reads: CASTRLNYEQYF. The CDR3 DNA is TGTGCCAGCACAAGGCTTAACTACGAGCAGTACTTC.

V and J are TRBV7-3 and TRBJ1-1; TRBD1 might be the D (5 bases). The CDR3 runs to 13 residues. V was clipped by 3 bases and J by 1 base, with 6 bases between them. CDR1 is SGHTA and CDR2 is FQGTGA in the germline V gene. CDR3 bases: TGTGCCAGCAGCTTGGACACGAACACTGAAGCTTTCTTT. Amino acids: CASSLDTNTEAFF.

J is TRBJ1-3 and V is TRBV6-5; D not resolved. CDR1 and CDR2 (germline): MNHEY, SVGAGI. CDR3 length equals 15 residues. Trimming took 2 bases from V and 0 from J, leaving 8 bases between them. CDR3 bases: TGTGCCAGCAGTTACAGGCCTTTCTCTGGAAACACCATATATTTT. Amino acids: CASSYRPFSGNTIYF.

The chain carries TRBV4-2 and TRBJ2-2, with TRBD2 identical over 15 bases. V was clipped by 0 bases and J by 5 bases; unmatched bases: 7. The CDR3 is 19 amino acids. CDR1 is LGHNA and CDR2 is YNFKEQ in the germline V gene. The CDR3 coding sequence is TGTGCCAGCAGCCAAGATCTTGGGACTAGCGGGGGGTTGACCGGGGAGCTGTTTTTT. Translating gives CASSQDLGTSGGLTGELFF.

This chain links TRBV14 with TRBJ1-1; no clear D gene. Trimming took 3 bases from V and 1 from J, leaving 9 bases between them. The CDR3 length is 14 residues. Germline loops: CDR1 SGHDN, CDR2 FVKESK. The CDR3 nucleotides read TGTGCCAGCAGCCACCTCCTGGGGAACACTGAAGCTTTCTTT. Amino acids: CASSHLLGNTEAFF. Full variable domain (missing parts from reference TRBV14 and TRBJ1-1): EAGVTQFPSHSVIEKGQTVTLRCDPISGHDNLYWYRRVMGKEIKFLLHFVKESKQDESGMPNNRFLAERTGGTYSTLKVQPAELEDSGVYFCASSHLLGNTEAFFGQGTRLTVV.

Here the CDR3 DNA reads TGTGCCAGCAGGGGAACAGGGAACTATAATTCACCCCTCCACTTT. It is translated as CASRGTGNYNSPLHF. The chain has TRBV2 and TRBJ1-6; maybe TRBD1 (6 bases). This CDR3 spans 15 amino acids. The germline gives CDR1 SNHLY, CDR2 FYNNEI. V was clipped by 6 bases and J by 3 bases, with 12 bases between them.

The V and J genes are TRBV24-1 and TRBJ2-1; 7 bases are shared with TRBD2. This CDR3 region has 12 residues. Germline V CDR1 and CDR2: KGHDR, SFDVKD. After removal of 7 bases from V and 9 bases from J, the junction contained 5 bases not matched to a gene. The CDR3 here is CATSPSGPEQFF. The CDR3, as DNA: TGTGCCACCAGCCCTAGCGGACCTGAGCAGTTCTTC.

The rearrangement joins TRBV5-1 to TRBJ1-5, with no clear D. Germline assignment: CDR1 SGHRS and CDR2 YFSETQ. The CDR3 length is 13 residues. V gave up 1 base and J gave up 3 bases, with 5 bases separating them. In DNA form, the CDR3 reads TGCGCCAGCAGCTTGTATGTCAATCAGCCCCAGCATTTT. Translation gives CASSLYVNQPQHF.

The chain couples TRBV5-1 to TRBJ2-2; 11 bases are a match to TRBD2. The CDR3 totals 15 residues. V lost 4 bases to trimming and J lost 4 bases; unmatched junction nucleotides: 3. Per the germline V gene, CDR1 is SGHRS and CDR2 is YFSETQ. CDR3 nucleotides: TGCGCCAGCAGCGTAGCGGGAGGGGTCACCGGGGAGCTGTTTTTT. Its translation: CASSVAGGVTGELFF.

The V call is TRBV5-1, the J call TRBJ2-7, with 7 bases identical to TRBD1. Germline V gene data show CDR1 as SGHRS and CDR2 as YFSETQ. Trimming at V came to 0 bases and at J to 0 bases, leaving 3 bases not matched to a gene. There are 15 residues in the CDR3. CDR3 DNA sequence: TGCGCCAGCAGCTTGGAGGACAGGCCCTCCTACGAGCAGTACTTC. Its translation is CASSLEDRPSYEQYF. The full variable domain, with the rest looked up from reference TRBV5-1 and TRBJ2-7, is KAGVTQTPRYLIKTRGQQVTLSCSPISGHRSVSWYQQTPGQGLQFLFEYFSETQRNKGNFPGRFSGRQFSNSRSEMNVSTLELGDSALYLCASSLEDRPSYEQYFGPGTRLTVT.